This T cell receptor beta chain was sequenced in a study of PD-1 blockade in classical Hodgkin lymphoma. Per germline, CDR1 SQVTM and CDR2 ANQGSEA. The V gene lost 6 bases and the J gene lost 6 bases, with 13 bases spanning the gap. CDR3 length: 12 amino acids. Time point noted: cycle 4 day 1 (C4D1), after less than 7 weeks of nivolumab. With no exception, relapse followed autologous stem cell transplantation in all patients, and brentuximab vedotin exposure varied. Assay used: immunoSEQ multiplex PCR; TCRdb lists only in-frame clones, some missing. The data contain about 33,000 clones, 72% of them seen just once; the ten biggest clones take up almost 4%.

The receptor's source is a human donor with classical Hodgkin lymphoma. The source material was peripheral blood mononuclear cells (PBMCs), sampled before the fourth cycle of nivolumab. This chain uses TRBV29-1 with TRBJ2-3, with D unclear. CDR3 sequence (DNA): TGCAGCGTACGGTCCCCGGGCGATACGCAGTATTTT. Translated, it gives CSVRSPGDTQYF.